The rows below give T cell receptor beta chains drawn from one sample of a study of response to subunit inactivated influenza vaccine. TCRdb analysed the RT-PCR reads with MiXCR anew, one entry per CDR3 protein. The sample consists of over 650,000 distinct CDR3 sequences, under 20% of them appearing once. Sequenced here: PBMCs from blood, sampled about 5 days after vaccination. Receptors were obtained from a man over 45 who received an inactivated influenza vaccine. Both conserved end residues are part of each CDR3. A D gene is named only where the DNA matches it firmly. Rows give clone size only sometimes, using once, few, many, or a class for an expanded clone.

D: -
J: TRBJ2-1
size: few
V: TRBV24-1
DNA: TGTGCCACCAGTCTGGAGCCCTACAATGAGCAGTTCTTC
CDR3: CATSLEPYNEQFF

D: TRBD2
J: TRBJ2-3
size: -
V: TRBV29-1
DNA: TGCAGCGTTGGAAGGACTAGCGGGAGTGTAACAGATACGCAGTATTTT
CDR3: CSVGRTSGSVTDTQYF

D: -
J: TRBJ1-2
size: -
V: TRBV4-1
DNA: TGCGCCAGCAGCCTGGAGGTATCCTATGGCTACACCTTC
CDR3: CASSLEVSYGYTF

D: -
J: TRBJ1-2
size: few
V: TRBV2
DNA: TGTGCCAGCAGGTACCAAGGGCGGACCTATGGCTACACCTTC
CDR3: CASRYQGRTYGYTF

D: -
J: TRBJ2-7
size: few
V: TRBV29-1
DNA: TGCAGCGCAGGGAATCGCGAGCAGTACTTC
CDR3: CSAGNREQYF

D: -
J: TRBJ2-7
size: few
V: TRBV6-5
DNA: TGTGCCAGCACCTACGAGCAGTACTTC
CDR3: CASTYEQYF

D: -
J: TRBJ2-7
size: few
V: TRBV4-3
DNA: TGCGCCAGCAGCCAAGAACGGACAGTGATCGACGAGCAGTACTTC
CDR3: CASSQERTVIDEQYF

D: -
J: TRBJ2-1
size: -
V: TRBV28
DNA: TGTGCCAGCCTCTCTCGCGGCGGGCCCGACAATGAGCAGTTCTTC
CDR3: CASLSRGGPDNEQFF

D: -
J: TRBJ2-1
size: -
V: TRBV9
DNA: TGTGCCAGCAGCAAAGGGCCGGGTCACAATGAGCAGTTCTTC
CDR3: CASSKGPGHNEQFF

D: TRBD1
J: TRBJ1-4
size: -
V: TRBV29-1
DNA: TGCAGCGTTGACACAGGGGCCGGAGGAGAAAAACTGTTTTTT
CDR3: CSVDTGAGGEKLFF

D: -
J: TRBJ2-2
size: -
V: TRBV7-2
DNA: TGTGCCAGCAGCGCTAGTCTTCGCGGGGAGCTGTTTTTT
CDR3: CASSASLRGELFF

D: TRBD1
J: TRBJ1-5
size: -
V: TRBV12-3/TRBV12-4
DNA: TGTGCCAGCAGTCCTACCGACAGGGGTTTAAATCAGCCCCAGCATTTT
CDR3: CASSPTDRGLNQPQHF

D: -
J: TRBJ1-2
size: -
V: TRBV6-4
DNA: TGTGCCAGCAGGCGGGACAATATCGGCTATGGCTACACCTTC
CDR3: CASRRDNIGYGYTF

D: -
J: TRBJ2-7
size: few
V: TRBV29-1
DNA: TGCAGCGTTACGGGACACCTATACGAGCAGTACTTC
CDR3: CSVTGHLYEQYF

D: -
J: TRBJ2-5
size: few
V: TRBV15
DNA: TGTGCCACCAGCAGAGTGCCCCAAGAGACCCAGTACTTC
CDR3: CATSRVPQETQYF

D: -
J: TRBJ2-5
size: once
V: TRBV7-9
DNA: TGTGCCAGCCAGTCTAAACTTGAGACCCAGTACTTC
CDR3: CASQSKLETQYF

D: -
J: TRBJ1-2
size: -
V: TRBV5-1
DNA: TGCGCCAGCAGCTTGGGGCCAGCGATAGCTAACTATGGCTACACCTTC
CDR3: CASSLGPAIANYGYTF

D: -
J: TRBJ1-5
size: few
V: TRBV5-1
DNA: TGCGCCAGCAGCTTGTTGGGGGTTAGCAATCAGCCCCAGCATTTT
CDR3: CASSLLGVSNQPQHF

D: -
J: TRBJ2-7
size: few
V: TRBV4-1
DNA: TGCGCCAGCAGCCCCACCGTCCAGGCTCAGCCCGCCTACGAGCAGTACTTC
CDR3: CASSPTVQAQPAYEQYF

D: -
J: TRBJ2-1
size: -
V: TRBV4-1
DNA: TGCGCCAGCAGCCAAGATGGGAGGACCTACAATGAGCAGTTCTTC
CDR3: CASSQDGRTYNEQFF

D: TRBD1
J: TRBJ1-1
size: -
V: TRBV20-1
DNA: TGCAGTGCTAGAGGGACAGGTACCAACACTGAAGCTTTCTTT
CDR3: CSARGTGTNTEAFF

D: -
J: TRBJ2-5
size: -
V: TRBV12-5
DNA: TGTGCTAGTGGCAAGGAATTGGAGACCCAGTACTTC
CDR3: CASGKELETQYF

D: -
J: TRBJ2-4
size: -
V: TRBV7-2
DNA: TGTGCCAGCTCAATCGGGGGTGGCATTCAGTACTTC
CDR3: CASSIGGGIQYF

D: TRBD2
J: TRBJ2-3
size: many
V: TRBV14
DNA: TGTGCCAGCAGCCATCAGCGGGGGCCGAGCACAGATACGCAGTATTTT
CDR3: CASSHQRGPSTDTQYF

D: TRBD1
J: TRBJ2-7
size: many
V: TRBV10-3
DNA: TGTGCCATCAGTGAGTCGCCCCCTTACTGGACAGGGGTCGATGGCGAGCAGTACTTC
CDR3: CAISESPPYWTGVDGEQYF

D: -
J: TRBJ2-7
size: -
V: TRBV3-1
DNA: TGTGCCAGCAGCCAAGGAGGCGGGGCGGCCTACGAGCAGTACTTC
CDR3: CASSQGGGAAYEQYF

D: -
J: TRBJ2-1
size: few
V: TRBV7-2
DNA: TGTGCCAGCAGCACAAGAGTGGGCAATGAGCAGTTCTTC
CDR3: CASSTRVGNEQFF

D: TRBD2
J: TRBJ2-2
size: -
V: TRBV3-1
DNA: TGTGCCAGCAGCCAAATAAACGGGAGGAGAACCGGGGAGCTGTTTTTT
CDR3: CASSQINGRRTGELFF

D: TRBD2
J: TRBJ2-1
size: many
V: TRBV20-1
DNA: TGCAGTGCTAGAGAGCCTATGAGCGGGAGGGGGAATGAGCAGTTCTTC
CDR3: CSAREPMSGRGNEQFF

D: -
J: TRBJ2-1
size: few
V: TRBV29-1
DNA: TGCAGCGTCGCCGAAGGGGGCTCCTACAATGAGCAGTTCTTC
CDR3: CSVAEGGSYNEQFF

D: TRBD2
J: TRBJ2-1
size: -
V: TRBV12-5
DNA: TGTGCTAGTGGGATCCGTGGAGCGGGAGGTGAGCAGTTCTTC
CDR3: CASGIRGAGGEQFF

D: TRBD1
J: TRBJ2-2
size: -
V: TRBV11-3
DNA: TGTGCCAGCAGCAAGGGACAGGGGGCCGGGGAGCTGTTTTTT
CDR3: CASSKGQGAGELFF

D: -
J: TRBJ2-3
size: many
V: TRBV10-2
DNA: TGCGCCAGCAGTGAGGAGGATGGGTGGTCCCTCAAGACCACAGATACGCAGTATTTT
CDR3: CASSEEDGWSLKTTDTQYF

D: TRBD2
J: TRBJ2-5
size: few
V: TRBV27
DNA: TGTGCCAGCAGTTGGCGGGAGTCAGAGACCCAGTACTTC
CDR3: CASSWRESETQYF

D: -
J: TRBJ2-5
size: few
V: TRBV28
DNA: TGTGCCAGCATACATCTGGCGTCAAACCAAGAGACCCAGTACTTC
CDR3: CASIHLASNQETQYF

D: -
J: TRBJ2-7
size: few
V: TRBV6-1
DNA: TGTGCCAGCAGTGAACAGCGCTCCTACGAGCAGTACTTC
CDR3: CASSEQRSYEQYF

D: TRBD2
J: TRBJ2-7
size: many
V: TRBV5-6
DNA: TGTGCCAGCAGCTTGGGGCTAGCGGAGACCTACGAGCAGTACTTC
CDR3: CASSLGLAETYEQYF

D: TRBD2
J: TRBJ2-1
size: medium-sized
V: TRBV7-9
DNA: TGTGCCAGCAGAGACTCCGGGACTAGCAATGAGCAGTTCTTC
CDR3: CASRDSGTSNEQFF

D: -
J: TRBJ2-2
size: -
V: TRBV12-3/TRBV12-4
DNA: TGTGCCAGCAGTTTGCGAGTTGGTGGGGTCGGCGGGGAGCTGTTTTTT
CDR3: CASSLRVGGVGGELFF

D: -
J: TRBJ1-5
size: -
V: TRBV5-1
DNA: TGCGCCAGCAGCTTCTTACCAGGGGATAGCAATCAGCCCCAGCATTTT
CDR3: CASSFLPGDSNQPQHF

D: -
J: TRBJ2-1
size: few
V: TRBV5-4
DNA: TGTGCCAGCAGCTGGGACTGGAGCAATGAGCAGTTCTTC
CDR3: CASSWDWSNEQFF

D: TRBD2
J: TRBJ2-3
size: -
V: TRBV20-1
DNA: TGCAGTGCTAGACAGACTAAGGGACTAGCGACCCGGCAGAATACGCAGTATTTT
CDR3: CSARQTKGLATRQNTQYF

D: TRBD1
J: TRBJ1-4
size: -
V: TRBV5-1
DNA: TGCGCCAGCAGCTGGGGGACAGCAACTAATGAAAAACTGTTTTTT
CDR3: CASSWGTATNEKLFF

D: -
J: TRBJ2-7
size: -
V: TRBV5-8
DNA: TGTGCCAGCAGCCACAGATCTATCTACGAGCAGTACTTC
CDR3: CASSHRSIYEQYF

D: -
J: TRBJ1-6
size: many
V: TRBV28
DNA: TGTGCCAGCAGTTTTGGGGGGGATAATTCACCCCTCCACTTT
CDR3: CASSFGGDNSPLHF

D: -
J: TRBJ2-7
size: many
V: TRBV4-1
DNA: TGCGCCAGCAGCCAAGTTTCCGGTTTTCAATACGAGCAGTACTTC
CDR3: CASSQVSGFQYEQYF

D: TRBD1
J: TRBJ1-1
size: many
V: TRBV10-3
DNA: TGTGCCATCAGACCTCCGGGACAGGGGAGCACTGAAGCTTTCTTT
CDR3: CAIRPPGQGSTEAFF

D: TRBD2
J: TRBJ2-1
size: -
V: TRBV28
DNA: TGTGCCAGCAGTCAAATCGCACTAGCGGGGTACAATGAGCAGTTCTTC
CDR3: CASSQIALAGYNEQFF

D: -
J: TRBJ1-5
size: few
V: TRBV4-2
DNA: TGTGCCAGCAGCCAAGCGGACGGGCAGCCCCAGCATTTT
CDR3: CASSQADGQPQHF

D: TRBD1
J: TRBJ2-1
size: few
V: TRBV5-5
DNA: TGTGCCAGCAGCCCCACGGGACAGGGCAGGAATGAGCAGTTCTTC
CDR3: CASSPTGQGRNEQFF

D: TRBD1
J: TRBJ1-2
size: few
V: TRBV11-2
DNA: TGTGCCAGCAGCCCCCGGACAGGGCACTATGGCTACACCTTC
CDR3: CASSPRTGHYGYTF

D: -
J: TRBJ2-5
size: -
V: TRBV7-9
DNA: TGTGCCAGCAATCTGGGGACACAAGAGACCCAGTACTTC
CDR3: CASNLGTQETQYF